These 29 T cell receptor beta chains were sequenced from one sample in a study of breast tumors, draining lymph nodes, adjacent tissues (dated by TCRdb to the mid-2010s). Receptor libraries were prepared by multiplex PCR. Instrument used: Illumina HiSeq 2000. TCRdb cleaned the public reads at Q25 with fastp, built clones with MiXCR and kept in-frame beta chains. A single entry per CDR3 protein holds the most common genes and DNA from its merged rows. The sample table contains about 22,000 distinct CDR3 sequences; only one count was recorded for roughly 55% of them. The leading ten clones occupy approximately 14% of the sample. The sample comprised breast tumor tissue. The origin of the receptors is a female donor with breast cancer. Some clones in this sample may be carry-over from other donors' samples.

Ten or more counts support this clonotype. The J gene is TRBJ2-7, the V gene TRBV6-5; D is uncertain. Looked up from germline, CDR1 is MNHEY and CDR2 is SVGAGI. CDR3 length equals 15 residues. V was cut by 5 bases and J by 1 base, with 15 bases left in between. This CDR3 is CASSHGAGGSYEQYF. The CDR3 coding sequence is TGTGCCAGCAGTCACGGCGCCGGCGGATCCTACGAGCAGTACTTC.

This clonotype has more than one count but fewer than ten. The chain uses TRBV2 and TRBJ2-7; 9 bases map to TRBD1. With 2 bases clipped from V and 4 bases from J, the junction kept 9 bases outside the gene matches. The CDR3 loop spans 16 amino acids. Germline V gives CDR1 SNHLY, CDR2 FYNNEI. The CDR3 is CASSEIGTGLSYEQYF. CDR3 DNA: TGTGCCAGCAGTGAAATCGGGACAGGGCTGTCGTACGAGCAGTACTTC.

This clonotype was seen ten or more times. This clone may be a read error of a much larger clone one base away. V and J are TRBV12-3 or TRBV12-4 and TRBJ1-2; 9 nucleotides match TRBD1. Trimming cost V 3 bases and J 8 bases; bases outside gene matches: 7. This CDR3 is 14 amino acids long. CDR3 in amino acids: CASSFVGQGTGYTF. CDR3 bases: TGTGCCAGCAGTTTCGTCGGACAGGGGACAGGCTACACCTTC.

The J gene is TRBJ1-1, the V gene TRBV18; D is uncertain. V was clipped by 1 base and J by 6 bases, with 9 bases between them. The CDR3 length is 13 residues. CDR1 and CDR2 (germline): KGHSH, LQKENI. The CDR3 loop reads CASSPRQRAEAFF. Written as DNA, the CDR3 is TGTGCCAGCTCACCACGGCAGAGAGCTGAAGCTTTCTTT.

The V gene is TRBV14, the J gene TRBJ1-5, with a tentative D call TRBD1 (5 bases). The CDR3 spans 14 residues. Germline assignment: CDR1 SGHDN and CDR2 FVKESK. Trimming removed 6 bases from V and 2 bases from J, with 11 bases in between. The CDR3 here is CASSGARGNQPQHF. The DNA of the CDR3 is TGTGCCAGCAGTGGGGCCCGGGGCAATCAGCCCCAGCATTTT.

By sample fraction, this clonotype is medium-sized. This sequence joins TRBV2 and TRBJ2-7; 8 positions match TRBD2. The CDR3 is 14 amino acids. Germline CDR1 is SNHLY and CDR2 is FYNNEI. After removal of 6 bases from V and 0 bases from J, the junction contained 4 bases not matched to a gene. The CDR3 DNA reads as TGTGCCAGCAGGACCGGGACTAGCTCCTACGAGCAGTACTTC. It translates to CASRTGTSSYEQYF.

This clonotype was seen repeatedly, ten times or more. This clone may be a read error of a much larger clone one base away. The chain combines TRBV12-3 or TRBV12-4 with TRBJ2-7, with TRBD2 identical over 10 bases. This CDR3 is built from 13 residues. CDR3 residues: CASSGTSVSEQCF. CDR3 DNA: TGTGCCAGCAGTGGGACTAGCGTGAGCGAGCAGTGCTTC.

The CDR3, as DNA: TGTGCCAGCAGTTACTCGAACCGGGTTGGCGAGCAGTACTTC. Protein sequence: CASSYSNRVGEQYF. The chain carries TRBV6-5 and TRBJ2-7; D remains unclear. Looked up from germline, CDR1 is MNHEY and CDR2 is SVGAGI. The V gene lost 0 bases and the J gene lost 6 bases, with 12 bases spanning the gap. CDR3 length: 14 residues.

The V gene is TRBV10-2, the J gene TRBJ1-6, with D maybe TRBD1 (6 bases). The germline CDR1 and CDR2 sequences are WSHSY and SAAADI. V was trimmed by 2 bases and J by 9 bases, leaving 17 bases between them. This CDR3 has 16 residues. CDR3 in DNA: TGCGCCAGCAGTGAGAAGGGAGACAAGGGGGGTTCACCCCTCCACTTT. This translates into CASSEKGDKGGSPLHF.

The chain couples TRBV2 to TRBJ1-5; 8 positions match TRBD1. The CDR3 loop spans 15 amino acids. After removal of 2 bases from V and 4 bases from J, the junction contained 4 bases not matched to a gene. Germline CDR1 and CDR2: SNHLY and FYNNEI. The CDR3 nucleotides read TGTGCCAGCAGTGAATCACAGGGGGGGAATCAGCCCCAGCATTTT. Encoded protein: CASSESQGGNQPQHF. Using reference TRBV2 and TRBJ1-5 for the parts outside the CDR3, the full variable domain is EPEVTQTPSHQVTQMGQEVILRCVPISNHLYFYWYRQILGQKVEFLVSFYNNEISEKSEIFDDQFSVERPDGSNFTLKIRSTKLEDSAMYFCASSESQGGNQPQHFGDGTRLSIL.

The V gene is TRBV7-2, the J gene TRBJ1-6; 10 nucleotides align to TRBD1. J gave up 8 bases and V 5 bases, and 3 bases lay outside the gene matches. The CDR3 has 14 amino acids. Germline V lookup: CDR1 SGHTA, CDR2 FQGNSA. The CDR3 bases are TGTGCCAGCAGCGCGGGACAGGGGTATTCACCCCTCCACTTT. Protein sequence: CASSAGQGYSPLHF.

CDR3 nucleotide sequence: TGTGCCAGCAGGCCGCTTGGGACTAGCGGGAGCACAGATACGCAGTATTTT. This encodes CASRPLGTSGSTDTQYF. The chain recombines TRBV27 with TRBJ2-3; 12 nucleotides align to TRBD2. The CDR3 sequence is 17 residues long. After removal of 6 bases from V and 0 bases from J, the junction contained 7 bases not matched to a gene. Germline CDR1 reads MNHEY; CDR2 reads SMNVEV (reference sequence).

V and J are TRBV11-1 and TRBJ2-2, with D perhaps TRBD1 (6 bases). CDR3 length equals 15 residues. CDR1 SGHAT and CDR2 FQDESV come from the germline V gene (reference sequence). The V end lost 5 bases, the J end lost 0 bases, and 10 bases lay between the germline ends. This CDR3 reads CASSLGQTNTGELFF. CDR3 bases: TGTGCCAGCAGCCTCGGACAGACGAACACCGGGGAGCTGTTTTTT.

The CDR3 region has the DNA TGCGCCAGCAGCTTGTCCTCAACCTACGAGCAGTACTTC. Its protein product is CASSLSSTYEQYF. The chain combines TRBV5-1 with TRBJ2-7; D gene uncertain. Per germline, CDR1 SGHRS and CDR2 YFSETQ. V lost 1 base, J lost 2 bases, and 7 bases lay in between. This CDR3 has 13 residues.

This clonotype rates as large (0.1 to 1%). The chain employs TRBV7-2 and TRBJ2-3; 8 bases are shared with TRBD2. Germline V gene sequence: CDR1 SGHTA, CDR2 FQGNSA. The CDR3 length is 14 residues. With V trimmed by 5 bases and J by 6 bases, 7 bases remained unmatched. CDR3 amino acids: CASSSGGGQDTQYF. In nucleotides, the CDR3 is TGTGCCAGCAGCAGCGGGGGCGGGCAGGATACGCAGTATTTT.

The V gene is TRBV7-8, the J gene TRBJ1-5; 8 bases are shared with TRBD1. This CDR3 is built from 17 residues. With 5 bases clipped from V and 2 bases from J, the junction kept 11 bases outside the gene matches. The germline gives CDR1 SGHVS, CDR2 FQNEAQ. The chain's CDR3 is CASSPQGAWAGNQPQHF. As DNA, the CDR3 is TGTGCCAGCAGCCCTCAGGGGGCATGGGCTGGCAATCAGCCCCAGCATTTT.

This clonotype is medium-sized within its sample. This chain uses TRBV20-1 with TRBJ1-6; D gene unclear. Trimming left V 3 bases short and J 3 bases short, with 9 bases between. Germline CDR1 is DFQATT and CDR2 is SNEGSKA (reference sequence). The CDR3 contains 14 residues. CDR3 sequence: CSARSGNYNSPLHF. The DNA for the CDR3 is TGCAGTGCTAGGAGCGGTAACTATAATTCACCCCTCCACTTT.

The chain recombines TRBV15 with TRBJ2-3; D not resolved. Germline CDR1 LNHNV, CDR2 YYDKDF (reference sequence). V was cut by 0 bases and J by 5 bases, with 12 bases left in between. The CDR3 is 15 amino acids. The CDR3 coding sequence is TGTGCCACCAGCAGAGACCCGGGCCTAAAAGATACGCAGTATTTT. Translated, it gives CATSRDPGLKDTQYF.

The rearrangement uses TRBV2 and TRBJ2-6; D is uncertain. Germline V gives CDR1 SNHLY, CDR2 FYNNEI. CDR3 length equals 15 residues. The germline V and J ends were trimmed by 6 bases and 4 bases, with 13 bases remaining between them. The DNA of the CDR3 is TGTGCCAGCAGAGGTTCCATGGGGGGGGCCAACGTCCTGACTTTC. Protein product: CASRGSMGGANVLTF.

The sample holds many counts of this clonotype. This chain uses TRBV7-6 with TRBJ2-5; TRBD2 agrees at 13 bases. Germline CDR1 is SGHVS and CDR2 is FNYEAQ. The CDR3 sequence is 17 residues long. The V and J ends lost 2 bases and 9 bases, in that order; junction bases with no gene match: 12. This chain's CDR3 is CASSLWTSGGWGEPQYF. The CDR3 region has the DNA TGTGCCAGCAGCTTATGGACTAGCGGGGGCTGGGGGGAGCCCCAGTACTTC.

By frequency in the sample, this clonotype is medium-sized. J is TRBJ2-7 and V is TRBV5-1; D possibly corresponds to TRBD1 (6 bases). CDR1 and CDR2 (germline): SGHRS, YFSETQ. CDR3 size: 16 residues. The V and J ends lost 0 bases and 3 bases respectively, with 16 bases between them. CDR3 loop: CASSLGDRLLLYEQYF. The CDR3 nucleotides read TGCGCCAGCAGCTTGGGTGACAGGCTACTACTCTACGAGCAGTACTTC.

The rearrangement links TRBV27 to TRBJ1-1, with D hard to call. The CDR3 runs 12 residues. CDR1 and CDR2 from the germline V gene are MNHEY and SMNVEV (reference sequence). Deletions cut 7 bases from V and 7 bases from J, with 13 bases between. CDR3 region: CASTTGRNEAFF. CDR3 nucleotide sequence: TGTGCCAGCACCACCGGACGGAATGAAGCTTTCTTT.

The CDR3 protein is CASGQTYGYTF. The CDR3 DNA follows: TGTGCCAGCGGGCAGACCTATGGCTACACCTTC. The J gene is TRBJ1-2, the V gene TRBV2; no reliable D call. Germline V gene data show CDR1 as SNHLY and CDR2 as FYNNEI. Trimming pared 8 bases from V and 4 bases from J, leaving 8 bases between. This CDR3 has 11 amino acids.

This clonotype occurred many times. This sequence joins TRBV6-5 and TRBJ2-3; 9 nucleotides align to TRBD2. J gave up 4 bases and V 7 bases, and 6 bases lay outside the gene matches. Germline CDR1 and CDR2: MNHEY and SVGAGI. CDR3 length: 14 amino acids. CDR3 nucleotide sequence: TGTGCCAGCACTCTGCGGGGGGGGGCAGATACGCAGTATTTT. Translated: CASTLRGGADTQYF.

The chain carries TRBV5-1 and TRBJ1-6; no reliable D call. V was cut by 0 bases and J by 9 bases, with 13 bases left in between. Germline V CDR1 and CDR2: SGHRS, YFSETQ. The CDR3 is 15 amino acids. CDR3 sequence (DNA): TGCGCCAGCAGCTTGGTTCTGGGAACGACTTCACCCCTCCACTTT. Amino acids: CASSLVLGTTSPLHF.

The chain is built from TRBV10-3 and TRBJ1-6; 7 bases are shared with TRBD1. Looked up from germline, CDR1 is ENHRY and CDR2 is SYGVKD. With V trimmed by 4 bases and J by 5 bases, 5 bases remained unmatched. The CDR3 sequence is 15 residues long. The DNA of the CDR3 is TGTGCCATCAGTGCAACCGGGACAGATAATTCACCCCTCCACTTT. It translates to CAISATGTDNSPLHF.

V is TRBV7-2 and J is TRBJ2-1, with 9 bases lining up with TRBD1. Unmatched junction bases numbered 10, after V lost 5 bases and J lost 8 bases. This CDR3 contains 15 residues. CDR1 and CDR2 (germline): SGHTA, FQGNSA. CDR3 coding DNA: TGTGCCAGCAGCCGAAGGACAGGGGTGAACGATGAGCAGTTCTTC. It translates to CASSRRTGVNDEQFF.

The table lists this clonotype with many counts. The chain employs TRBV7-3 and TRBJ2-2, with 9 positions matching TRBD2. The CDR3 extends over 14 amino acids. Germline CDR1 reads SGHTA; CDR2 reads FQGTGA. V was pared by 5 bases and J by 3 bases, with 1 base of the junction left unmatched. As DNA, the CDR3 is TGTGCCAGCAGCGGCGGGGGGGACACCGGGGAGCTGTTTTTT. Encoded protein: CASSGGGDTGELFF.

This clonotype is deemed medium-sized. The chain is built from TRBV7-2 and TRBJ2-7; D may be TRBD1 (6 bases). CDR1 is SGHTA, CDR2 FQGNSA, per germline. The CDR3 has 15 amino acids. V gave up 4 bases and J gave up 4 bases, with 17 bases separating them. The CDR3 sequence is CASSSGDPRLYEQYF. CDR3 in DNA: TGTGCCAGCAGCTCAGGGGATCCCCGTCTTTACGAGCAGTACTTC.